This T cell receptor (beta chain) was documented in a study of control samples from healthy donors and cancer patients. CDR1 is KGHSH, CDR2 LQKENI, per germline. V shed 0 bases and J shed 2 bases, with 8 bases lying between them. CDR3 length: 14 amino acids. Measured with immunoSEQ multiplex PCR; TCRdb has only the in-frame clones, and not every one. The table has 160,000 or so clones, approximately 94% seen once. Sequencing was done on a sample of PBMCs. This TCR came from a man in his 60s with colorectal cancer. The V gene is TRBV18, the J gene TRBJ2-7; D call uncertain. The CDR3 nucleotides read TGTGCCAGCTCACCACCCGGCAGGACCTACGAGCAGTACTTC. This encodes CASSPPGRTYEQYF.